These 32 T cell receptor beta chains originate from one sample sequenced in a study of shared clonotypes between healthy human individuals (dated by TCRdb to between 2020 and 2021). Libraries were constructed by the immunoSEQ multiplex PCR assay. The source is immuneACCESS, and TCRdb retained only in-frame sequences with V and J called. Part of the clones is not carried over; for the studies checked, unresolved V genes explain less than half of this, and the remainder is unexplained. For this sample there are a few million clones; approximately 93% appear just once. The ten largest make up 0.35% to 0.5% of the sample. Sequencing was performed on naive CD4+ T cells from PBMCs. In light of the paper, this sample's cell subset or site label describes: CD45RA+ positively selected. Receptors were obtained from a man aged 18-30 years in good health. Some clones in this sample may be carry-over from other donors' samples.

The rearrangement joins TRBV29-1 to TRBJ2-3; possibly TRBD1 for D (7 bases). The CDR3 is made up of 15 amino acids. V was pared by 4 bases and J by 6 bases, with 20 bases between. Germline-derived CDR1 and CDR2 are SQVTM and ANQGSEA. CDR3 residues: CSVARQGGFLDTQYF. Here the CDR3 DNA reads TGCAGCGTTGCTCGACAGGGAGGATTCCTCGATACGCAGTATTTT.

The V call is TRBV29-1, the J call TRBJ2-1; 7 positions agree with TRBD2. J was trimmed by 4 bases and V by 5 bases; bases with no gene match: 5. Germline assignment: CDR1 SQVTM and CDR2 ANQGSEA. CDR3 length: 13 residues. The CDR3 DNA reads as TGCAGCGTTTGGGTGGGAGGGTACAATGAGCAGTTCTTC. Its protein product is CSVWVGGYNEQFF.

This clone appeared once. The chain recombines TRBV2 with TRBJ2-7; no definite D call. V shed 8 bases and J shed 2 bases, with 7 bases lying between them. The CDR3 has 11 amino acids. CDR1 SNHLY and CDR2 FYNNEI come from the germline V gene. This CDR3 is CASLTAYEQYF. CDR3 nucleotides: TGTGCCAGCCTCACCGCCTACGAGCAGTACTTC.

V usage is TRBV19 and J usage is TRBJ2-7; either TRBD1 or TRBD2 may fit D (5 bases each). Germline lookup yields CDR1 LNHDA and CDR2 SQIVND (reference sequence). CDR3 length equals 15 residues. Trimming pared 6 bases from V and 0 bases from J, leaving 15 bases between. The CDR3 is CASSSPGDLSYEQYF. The DNA of the CDR3 is TGTGCCAGTAGCTCGCCTGGGGACCTCTCCTACGAGCAGTACTTC.

The genes are TRBV6-5 and TRBJ1-2; D uncertain. The V end lost 0 bases, the J end lost 8 bases, and 13 bases lay between the germline ends. The germline gives CDR1 MNHEY, CDR2 SVGAGI. The length of the CDR3 is 14 residues. The chain's CDR3 is CASSYSTPAGGYTF. The CDR3 coding sequence is TGTGCCAGCAGTTACTCGACCCCCGCGGGCGGCTACACCTTC.

The rearrangement uses TRBV27 and TRBJ2-2; 11 bases are shared with TRBD1. The CDR3 loop spans 16 amino acids. Germline V gene sequence: CDR1 MNHEY, CDR2 SMNVEV (reference sequence). J was trimmed by 4 bases and V by 6 bases; bases with no gene match: 7. Here the CDR3 DNA reads TGTGCCAGCAGGGGGATCGGGACAGGGGGCACCGGGGAGCTGTTTTTT. This codes for CASRGIGTGGTGELFF.

This chain links TRBV7-2 with TRBJ2-7; 8 bases match TRBD2. The CDR3 covers 14 residues. V shed 3 bases and J 2 bases; nucleotides not matched to a gene: 3. The V gene's germline CDR1 is SGHTA and CDR2 FQGNSA. Here the CDR3 DNA reads TGTGCCAGCAGCTTGGGGCGGGAGGCCTACGAGCAGTACTTC. Its translation: CASSLGREAYEQYF.

The rearrangement links TRBV2 to TRBJ2-6, with a weak D call TRBD1 (5 bases). Per the germline V gene, CDR1 is SNHLY and CDR2 is FYNNEI. The CDR3 extends over 15 amino acids. Trimming shortened V by 5 bases and J by 2 bases, and 10 bases separated the two germline ends. CDR3 in amino acids: CASSRTDTGANVLTF. For the CDR3, the DNA is TGTGCCAGCAGTCGGACGGACACTGGGGCCAACGTCCTGACTTTC.

The gene calls are TRBV13 and TRBJ2-1; TRBD2 matches at 7 bases. V gave up 0 bases and J gave up 4 bases; unmatched junction bases: 6. The V gene's germline CDR1 is PRHDT and CDR2 FYEKMQ (reference sequence). This CDR3 spans 16 amino acids. CDR3 protein: CASSLGDGRHYNEQFF. CDR3 DNA: TGTGCCAGCAGCTTAGGAGACGGGAGGCATTACAATGAGCAGTTCTTC. Full variable domain (outside the CDR3, taken from reference TRBV13 and TRBJ2-1): AAGVIQSPRHLIKEKRETATLKCYPIPRHDTVYWYQQGPGQDPQFLISFYEKMQSDKGSIPDRFSAQQFSDYHSELNMSSLELGDSALYFCASSLGDGRHYNEQFFGPGTRLTVL.

This clone has a single count. The chain combines TRBV15 with TRBJ2-5; D is perhaps TRBD1 (6 bases). This CDR3 has 14 residues. Germline CDR1 reads LNHNV; CDR2 reads YYDKDF (reference sequence). The V end was cut by 0 bases, the J end by 2 bases, with 7 bases between. Here the CDR3 reads CATSREQGQETQYF. The CDR3 DNA follows: TGTGCCACCAGCAGAGAACAGGGACAAGAGACCCAGTACTTC.

The V and J genes are TRBV7-2 and TRBJ1-5, with a possible D match to TRBD1 (5 bases). CDR3 length: 16 residues. Germline values: CDR1 SGHTA, CDR2 FQGNSA. Trimming cost V 5 bases and J 4 bases, with 18 bases left between them. CDR3 nucleotides: TGTGCCAGCAGCCCAAGCGGGACGGAGTTTAATCAGCCCCAGCATTTT. Translated: CASSPSGTEFNQPQHF.

The V and J genes are TRBV25-1 and TRBJ2-3; the D gene is possibly TRBD1 (7 bases). Trimming stripped 5 bases from V and 2 bases from J, with 23 bases between. The germline CDR1 and CDR2 sequences are MGHDK and SYGVNS. The CDR3 runs to 18 residues. The CDR3 loop is CASSQGDSMSTFTDTQYF. The CDR3 nucleotides are TGTGCCAGCAGTCAGGGGGACTCCATGAGTACTTTCACAGATACGCAGTATTTT. The entire variable domain, with the rest obtained from reference TRBV25-1 and TRBJ2-3, is as follows: EADIYQTPRYLVIGTGKKITLECSQTMGHDKMYWYQQDPGMELHLIHYSYGVNSTEKGDLSSESTVSRIRTEHFPLTLESARPSHTSQYLCASSQGDSMSTFTDTQYFGPGTRLTVL.

Here the CDR3 reads CATQIEQGAEQFF. CDR3 coding DNA: TGTGCCACCCAAATTGAGCAGGGGGCCGAGCAGTTCTTC. The chain carries TRBV15 and TRBJ2-1; 8 bases line up with TRBD1. The CDR3 is 13 residues long. Germline CDR1 reads LNHNV; CDR2 reads YYDKDF (reference sequence). J lost 10 bases, V lost 8 bases, and 10 bases had no gene match.

The chain combines TRBV30 with TRBJ1-5, with 7 bases matching TRBD1. The V gene end was trimmed by 2 bases and the J gene end by 6 bases; junction bases not matched to a gene: 4. There are 13 residues in the CDR3. Looked up from germline, CDR1 is GTSNPN and CDR2 is SVGIG (reference sequence). The CDR3 protein is CAWSQGVFQPQHF. In nucleotides, the CDR3 is TGTGCCTGGAGTCAGGGGGTTTTTCAGCCCCAGCATTTT.

The chain combines TRBV11-2 with TRBJ2-3; perhaps TRBD1 as D (6 bases). Germline V gene lookup returns CDR1 SGHAT and CDR2 FQNNGV. This CDR3 region has 14 residues. V lost 3 bases, J lost 8 bases, and 15 bases lay in between. The chain's CDR3 is CASSFRSTGRTQYF. The CDR3, as DNA: TGTGCCAGCAGCTTTCGCTCTACAGGGCGTACGCAGTATTTT.

As to this clone: This sample includes further DNA sequences coding for the same CDR3. The gene calls are TRBV18 and TRBJ2-3, with no clear D. With 2 bases removed from V and 0 bases from J, the gap between germline ends came to 6 bases. There are 14 residues in the CDR3. Germline loops: CDR1 KGHSH, CDR2 LQKENI. The CDR3 coding sequence is TGTGCCAGCTCACCAGCCTCTAGCACAGATACGCAGTATTTT. Translating gives CASSPASSTDTQYF.

The chain couples TRBV28 to TRBJ2-1; no clear D gene. V was cut by 4 bases and J by 0 bases, with 16 bases left in between. CDR3 length: 17 amino acids. From germline, CDR1 is MDHEN and CDR2 SYDVKM. The chain's CDR3 is CASSSPIVISSYNEQFF. In nucleotides, the CDR3 is TGTGCCAGCAGTTCCCCCATTGTGATTAGCTCCTACAATGAGCAGTTCTTC. The full variable domain, its missing parts supplied by reference TRBV28 and TRBJ2-1, is DVKVTQSSRYLVKRTGEKVFLECVQDMDHENMFWYRQDPGLGLRLIYFSYDVKMKEKGDIPEGYSVSREKKERFSLILESASTNQTSMYLCASSSPIVISSYNEQFFGPGTRLTVL.

This chain joins TRBV29-1 and TRBJ1-4, with D unresolved. V gave up 8 bases and J gave up 7 bases, with 20 bases separating them. The CDR3 covers 14 residues. The germline V gene encodes CDR1 SQVTM and CDR2 ANQGSEA. Here the CDR3 reads CSILGTSDREKLFF. The CDR3 DNA follows: TGCAGCATCCTCGGCACCTCGGACCGTGAAAAACTGTTTTTT.

V usage is TRBV4-1 and J usage is TRBJ2-6; 10 bases match TRBD1. Germline CDR1 reads MGHRA; CDR2 reads YSYEKL. V lost 4 bases and J lost 1; bases outside the gene matches: 4. This CDR3 comprises 17 residues. The DNA of the CDR3 is TGCGCCAGCAGCCTTAGGACAGGGGGATCTGGGGCCAACGTCCTGACTTTC. Translating it yields CASSLRTGGSGANVLTF.

The chain employs TRBV7-3 and TRBJ2-2; weak D call: TRBD1 (6 bases). V gave up 6 bases and J gave up 0 bases, with 11 bases separating them. The CDR3 contains 15 residues. From germline, CDR1 is SGHTA and CDR2 FQGTGA. The CDR3 coding sequence is TGTGCCAGCAGTTCAACAGGGTCGAACACCGGGGAGCTGTTTTTT. Translated, it gives CASSSTGSNTGELFF.

CDR3 protein: CASSRDRGGRTNEKLFF. DNA of the CDR3: TGCGCCAGCAGCAGAGATAGGGGGGGCAGGACTAATGAAAAACTGTTTTTT. This chain uses TRBV5-1 with TRBJ1-4, with D maybe TRBD1 (6 bases). Germline CDR1 and CDR2: SGHRS and YFSETQ. Trimming left V 4 bases short and J 2 bases short, with 18 bases between. This CDR3 comprises 17 residues. The complete variable domain, with remaining parts taken from reference TRBV5-1 and TRBJ1-4, reads KAGVTQTPRYLIKTRGQQVTLSCSPISGHRSVSWYQQTPGQGLQFLFEYFSETQRNKGNFPGRFSGRQFSNSRSEMNVSTLELGDSALYLCASSRDRGGRTNEKLFFGSGTQLSVL.

The chain joins TRBV19 to TRBJ2-4, with D unresolved. CDR3 size: 17 residues. Trimming took off 7 bases at V and 0 bases at J, with 19 bases between the two ends. Germline V CDR1 and CDR2: LNHDA, SQIVND (reference sequence). The CDR3 here is CASMSEGLKLAKNIQYF. CDR3 in DNA: TGTGCCAGTATGTCCGAAGGGCTGAAGCTAGCCAAAAACATTCAGTACTTC.

CDR3 nucleotide sequence: TGTGCCTGGATACGCAGTTTGGGGGAATCTTATGGCTACACCTTC. This encodes CAWIRSLGESYGYTF. J is TRBJ1-2 and V is TRBV30, with D perhaps matching TRBD1 (5 bases). Trimming took off 4 bases at V and 5 bases at J, with 20 bases between the two ends. The germline V gene encodes CDR1 GTSNPN and CDR2 SVGIG (reference sequence). The CDR3 is made up of 15 amino acids.

With regard to this clone: This CDR3 is also generated by other DNA sequences in the sample. The chain uses TRBV7-9 and TRBJ1-1; D might be TRBD1 (5 bases). The V end lost 2 bases, the J end lost 5 bases, and 12 bases lay between the germline ends. This CDR3 comprises 14 residues. Germline V gene lookup returns CDR1 SEHNR and CDR2 FQNEAQ (reference sequence). The CDR3 nucleotides are TGTGCCAGCAGCTTACAGGGTGTGGGGACTGAAGCTTTCTTT. It specifies CASSLQGVGTEAFF.

This chain connects TRBV28 to TRBJ2-7, with D possibly matching TRBD2 (5 bases). Germline CDR1 is MDHEN and CDR2 is SYDVKM. Trimming took 4 bases from V and 5 from J, leaving 21 bases between them. The CDR3 runs 16 residues. Here the CDR3 DNA reads TGTGCCAGCAGTTCCCGCCCCGGAAAGGGAGCCCACGAGCAGTACTTC. It codes for CASSSRPGKGAHEQYF.

J is TRBJ1-4 and V is TRBV5-6, with 7 bases that match TRBD1. The CDR3 consists of 18 residues. CDR1 is SGHDT and CDR2 is YYEEEE in the germline V gene. V gave up 3 bases and J gave up 4 bases; unmatched junction bases: 15. The CDR3 coding sequence is TGTGCCAGCAGCTCCAGTTGGGACAGAAGGGGAATTAATGAAAAACTGTTTTTT. This codes for CASSSSWDRRGINEKLFF.

J is TRBJ1-1 and V is TRBV19, with 8 nucleotides matching TRBD1. V lost 8 bases, J lost 1 base, and 0 bases stayed unmatched. CDR1 and CDR2 from the germline V gene are LNHDA and SQIVND (reference sequence). There are 12 residues in the CDR3. The CDR3 spells CASGQGNTEAFF. CDR3 bases: TGTGCCAGTGGACAGGGGAACACTGAAGCTTTCTTT.

The rearrangement links TRBV10-3 to TRBJ2-2, with D maybe TRBD2 (6 bases). Germline lookup yields CDR1 ENHRY and CDR2 SYGVKD. Trimming removed 1 base from V and 5 bases from J, with 8 bases in between. The CDR3 spans 14 residues. The CDR3 sequence is CAISELGRTGELFF. The DNA for the CDR3 is TGTGCCATCAGTGAGTTAGGGAGGACCGGGGAGCTGTTTTTT.

The chain joins TRBV5-1 to TRBJ2-1; TRBD2 matches 7 bases. Trimming removed 6 bases from V and 7 bases from J; junction bases left unmatched: 13. CDR1 and CDR2 (germline): SGHRS, YFSETQ. The length of the CDR3 is 15 residues. The CDR3, as DNA: TGCGCCAGCACCCCCCTAGGGATGGGGGGGAATGAGCAGTTCTTC. Translated, it gives CASTPLGMGGNEQFF.

This clone is a singleton in its sample. J is TRBJ1-1 and V is TRBV5-1; 7 nucleotides align to TRBD1. Trimming removed 5 bases from V and 5 bases from J; junction bases left unmatched: 6. This CDR3 is built from 13 residues. The germline gives CDR1 SGHRS, CDR2 YFSETQ. The CDR3 loop reads CASSSGGITEAFF. In nucleotides, the CDR3 is TGCGCCAGCAGTTCAGGGGGGATAACTGAAGCTTTCTTT.

The CDR3 loop is CASSPPGGGSEKLFF. The DNA of the CDR3 is TGTGCCAGCAGCCCCCCGGGGGGGGGTTCTGAAAAACTGTTTTTT. This sequence joins TRBV7-9 and TRBJ1-4, with D possibly TRBD1 on 5 matching bases. The CDR3 contains 15 residues. Germline V gene data show CDR1 as SEHNR and CDR2 as FQNEAQ (reference sequence). Trimming took off 5 bases at V and 7 bases at J, with 17 bases between the two ends.

The gene calls are TRBV30 and TRBJ1-5; TRBD1 agrees at 9 bases. V lost 2 bases to trimming and J lost 8 bases; unmatched junction nucleotides: 13. This CDR3 spans 16 amino acids. In germline, CDR1 is GTSNPN, CDR2 SVGIG (reference sequence). This CDR3 is CAWSPLGTGGIEPQHF. The DNA of the CDR3 is TGTGCCTGGAGTCCTCTTGGCACAGGGGGCATTGAGCCCCAGCATTTT.